The clone carrying this TCR beta chain was seen at least ten times. MiXCR, run by TCRdb on the 5' RACE reads, gives a single entry per CDR3 protein. This table has about 21,000 distinct CDR3 sequences, approximately 15% appearing once. These data are taken from a study of neurological immune-mediated disorders. Per the germline V gene, CDR1 is SGHKS and CDR2 is YYEKEE (reference sequence). The V end lost 4 bases, the J end lost 3 bases, and 10 bases lay between the germline ends. CDR3 length: 13 residues. This chain joins TRBV5-5 and TRBJ2-5; possible D gene TRBD1, 6 bases. The sequence was obtained from a female donor with HTLV-1-associated myelopathy (HAM/TSP). Input material: PBMCs. The CDR3 DNA reads as TGTGCCAGCAGCCCACAGGGAGAAGAGACCCAGTACTTC. It encodes CASSPQGEETQYF.